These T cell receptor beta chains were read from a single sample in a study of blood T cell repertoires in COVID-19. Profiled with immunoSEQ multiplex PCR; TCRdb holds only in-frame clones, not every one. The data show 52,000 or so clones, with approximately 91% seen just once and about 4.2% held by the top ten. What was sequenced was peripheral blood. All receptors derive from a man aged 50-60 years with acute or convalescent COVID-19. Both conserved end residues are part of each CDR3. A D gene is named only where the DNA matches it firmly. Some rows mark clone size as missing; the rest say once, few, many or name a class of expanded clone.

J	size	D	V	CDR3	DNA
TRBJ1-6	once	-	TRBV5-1	CASTWGETYNSPLHF	TGCGCCAGCACCTGGGGGGAAACCTATAATTCACCCCTCCACTTT
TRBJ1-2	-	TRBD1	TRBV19	CASSISTGGWNYGYTF	TGTGCCAGTAGTATCTCGACAGGGGGCTGGAACTATGGCTACACCTTC
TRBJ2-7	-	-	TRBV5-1	CASSRWAGMNEQYF	TGCGCCAGCAGCCGATGGGCAGGGATGAACGAGCAGTACTTC
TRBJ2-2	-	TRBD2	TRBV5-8	CASRPASGPNTGELFF	TGTGCCAGCAGGCCCGCTAGCGGACCGAACACCGGGGAGCTGTTTTTT
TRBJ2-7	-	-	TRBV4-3	CASSQDLYGYEQYF	TGCGCCAGCAGCCAAGATCTGTACGGCTACGAGCAGTACTTC
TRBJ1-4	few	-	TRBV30	CARGETNEKLFF	TGTGCCCGAGGAGAGACTAATGAAAAACTGTTTTTT
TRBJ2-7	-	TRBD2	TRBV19	CASSIVFGGDEQYF	TGTGCCAGTAGTATAGTCTTTGGGGGGGACGAGCAGTACTTC
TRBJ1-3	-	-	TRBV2	CASIRDSGNTIYF	TGTGCCAGCATTAGAGACTCTGGAAACACCATATATTTT
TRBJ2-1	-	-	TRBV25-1	CASSDPSGTRNNEQFF	TGTGCCAGCAGTGATCCATCCGGGACTCGAAACAATGAGCAGTTCTTC
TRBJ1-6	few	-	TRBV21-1	CASSPLALGEGSPLHF	TGTGCCAGCAGCCCCCTGGCGTTAGGCGAGGGTTCACCCCTCCACTTT
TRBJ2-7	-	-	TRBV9	CASSVGRNSYEQYF	TGTGCCAGCAGCGTAGGGCGGAACTCCTACGAGCAGTACTTC
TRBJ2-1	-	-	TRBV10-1	CASSEPQYLRNCEQFF	TGCGCCAGCAGTGAGCCGCAGTACCTTCGTAATTGTGAGCAGTTCTTC
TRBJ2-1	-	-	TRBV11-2	CASSRTGVSPEQFF	TGTGCCAGCAGTAGAACGGGGGTTAGCCCTGAGCAGTTCTTC
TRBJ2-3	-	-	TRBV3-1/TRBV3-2	CASSRLGGGTDTQYF	TGTGCCAGCAGCCGCCTGGGGGGTGGCACAGATACGCAGTATTTT
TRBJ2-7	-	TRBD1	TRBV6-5	CASHAGQGQAYEQYF	TGTGCCAGCCACGCCGGACAGGGACAGGCTTACGAGCAGTACTTC
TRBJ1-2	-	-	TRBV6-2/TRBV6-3	CASSYSVPGPYGYTF	TGTGCCAGCAGTTACTCGGTACCAGGGCCCTATGGCTACACCTTC
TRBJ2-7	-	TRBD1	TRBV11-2	CASSLERTGVYEQYF	TGTGCCAGCAGCTTAGAGAGGACAGGGGTCTACGAGCAGTACTTC
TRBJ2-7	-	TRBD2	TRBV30	CAWSEGLARGYEQYF	TGTGCCTGGAGCGAAGGACTAGCTCGAGGGTACGAGCAGTACTTC
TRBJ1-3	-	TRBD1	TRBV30	CAWRGTAGNTIYF	TGTGCCTGGAGGGGGACAGCTGGAAACACCATATATTTT
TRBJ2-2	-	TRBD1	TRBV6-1	CASSEATGGTGELFF	TGTGCCAGCAGTGAAGCAACAGGGGGCACCGGGGAGCTGTTTTTT
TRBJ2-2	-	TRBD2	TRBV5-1	CASSFLAGALGELFF	TGCGCCAGCAGCTTCCTAGCGGGAGCGTTAGGGGAGCTGTTTTTT
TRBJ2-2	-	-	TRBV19	CASSIESGTGELFF	TGTGCCAGTAGTATAGAAAGCGGGACCGGGGAGCTGTTTTTT
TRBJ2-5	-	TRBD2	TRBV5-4	CASSLELAGPIVEETQYF	TGTGCCAGCAGCTTGGAACTAGCGGGACCGATTGTTGAAGAGACCCAGTACTTC
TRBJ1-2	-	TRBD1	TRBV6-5	CASTRQGKGYGYTF	TGTGCCAGCACCCGACAGGGCAAGGGGTATGGCTACACCTTC
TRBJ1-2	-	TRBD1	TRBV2	CASSAGTAPNYGYTF	TGTGCCAGCAGCGCAGGGACAGCTCCTAACTATGGCTACACCTTC
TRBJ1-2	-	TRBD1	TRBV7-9	CASSFVAGTGGSYGYTF	TGTGCCAGCAGCTTTGTAGCCGGGACAGGGGGCTCCTATGGCTACACCTTC
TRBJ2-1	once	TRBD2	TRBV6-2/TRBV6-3	CASSYSGLALGNEQFF	TGTGCCAGCAGTTACTCGGGACTAGCACTTGGTAATGAGCAGTTCTTC
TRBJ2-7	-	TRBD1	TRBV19	CASSLSTGEYDEQYF	TGTGCCAGTAGTCTCTCGACAGGGGAGTACGACGAGCAGTACTTC
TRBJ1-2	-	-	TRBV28	CASSLSGLGYTF	TGTGCCAGCAGTTTATCCGGGTTAGGCTACACCTTC
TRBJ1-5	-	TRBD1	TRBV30	CAWSVLRTGGGSNQPQHF	TGTGCCTGGAGTGTACTCCGGACAGGGGGAGGTAGTAATCAGCCCCAGCATTTT
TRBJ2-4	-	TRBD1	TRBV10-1	CASSERTGDSAKNIQYF	TGCGCCAGCAGTGAACGGACAGGGGATAGTGCCAAAAACATTCAGTACTTC
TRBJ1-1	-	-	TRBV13	CASSLGRTAEAFF	TGTGCCAGCAGCTTAGGCCGAACGGCTGAAGCTTTCTTT
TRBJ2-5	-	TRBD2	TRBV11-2	CASSHVGGGIKTQYF	TGTGCCAGCAGCCATGTTGGGGGGGGAATAAAGACCCAGTACTTC
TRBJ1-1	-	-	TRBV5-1	CASSFEGTTEAFF	TGCGCCAGCAGCTTTGAGGGAACGACTGAAGCTTTCTTT
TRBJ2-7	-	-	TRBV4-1	CASSQPAQAHEQYF	TGCGCCAGCAGCCAGCCCGCCCAGGCCCACGAGCAGTACTTC
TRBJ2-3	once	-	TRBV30	CAWSMGAVWAHTQYF	TGTGCCTGGAGTATGGGGGCAGTTTGGGCCCATACGCAGTATTTT
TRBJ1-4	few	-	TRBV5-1	CASSPNGEASGEKLFF	TGCGCCAGCAGCCCTAATGGGGAGGCGTCTGGGGAAAAACTGTTTTTT
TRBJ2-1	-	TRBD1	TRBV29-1	CSGRTGGNEQFF	TGCAGCGGGCGGACAGGGGGCAATGAGCAGTTCTTC
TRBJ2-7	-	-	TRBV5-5	CASSAFGGGEQYF	TGTGCCAGCAGCGCATTCGGGGGTGGGGAGCAGTACTTC
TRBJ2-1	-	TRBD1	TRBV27	CASSPGQGAYNEQFF	TGTGCCAGCAGTCCAGGACAGGGGGCCTACAATGAGCAGTTCTTC